The 2 T cell receptor beta chains presented below share a single source sample, sequenced in a study of neurological immune-mediated disorders. TCRdb redid the calling of the 5' RACE reads with MiXCR, one entry per CDR3 protein. The sample yields approximately 36,000 distinct CDR3 sequences, approximately 14% seen once. Sequencing was done on a sample of PBMCs. These receptors were obtained from a woman aged 45-59 years with HTLV-1-associated myelopathy (HAM/TSP).

At least ten counts were recorded for this clonotype. The chain recombines TRBV20-1 with TRBJ2-1; D may correspond to TRBD1 or TRBD2 (5 bases each). Per germline, CDR1 DFQATT and CDR2 SNEGSKA (reference sequence). With 3 bases removed from V and 10 bases from J, the gap between germline ends came to 10 bases. The CDR3 is 11 amino acids. CDR3 sequence reads: CSASGAREQFF. The CDR3 nucleotides are TGCAGTGCTAGCGGGGCCCGCGAGCAGTTCTTC.

This clonotype showed up many times. This rearrangement joins TRBV24-1 to TRBJ2-6, with TRBD1 as a possible D gene (5 bases). Germline lookup yields CDR1 KGHDR and CDR2 SFDVKD. CDR3 size: 13 residues. The ends were cut back, 7 bases at V and 2 bases at J, with 5 bases in the middle. CDR3 DNA sequence: TGTGCCACCAGGGGGCCTGGGGCCAACGTCCTGACTTTC. It encodes CATRGPGANVLTF.